This TCR beta chain stems from a study of T-cell reconstitution after alpha-beta-depleted transplantation in children (dated by TCRdb to about 2016). With respect to the entire study: Using TCR repertoire profiling, the study followed T-cell immune reconstitution in a quantitative way in children after TCRalphabeta/CD19-depleted allogeneic hematopoietic cell transplantation.

Deletion took 6 bases off V and 5 bases off J, with a span of 11 bases between the germline ends. Sequences MNHEY (CDR1) and SVGEGT (CDR2) are obtained from the germline V gene. Including cysteine and phenylalanine, the CDR3 has 12 amino acids. CDR3 DNA only is kept here, 36 bases in frame from base 1. The time point label of this sample denotes: day 60 (about 2 months) after transplantation. The sample's treatment or condition label, in plain terms: allogeneic hematopoietic cell transplantation with graft depleted of TCRalphabeta T cells and CD19 B cells. Transplant recipients were children who received TCRalphabeta/CD19-depleted allogeneic hematopoietic cell grafts. The table lists this clonotype with a few counts. The antigen it binds to is not known. No much larger clone exists at a distance of one base, and base qualities are not known. Libraries were prepared through PCR. Instrument on record: Illumina HiSeq 2500. Molecular barcoding was employed in the preparation of TCR libraries, with unique molecular identifiers being used to normalize TCRbeta repertoire quantification. TCRdb reanalyzed the raw reads on its own, using fastp at Q25 for trimming and MiXCR for clone calling, and kept in-frame beta chains. CDR3 protein duplicates are merged, each entry listing the most common genes and DNA. Recorded for this sample are 45,000 to 55,000 distinct CDR3 sequences; approximately 8.7% of them occurred a single time. The ten biggest clones cover 27% of the sample.

Broad study findings and their caveats: In some patients, the high TCRbeta diversity seen at day 60 was put down to recipient T cells and intrathymic progenitors that had survived conditioning. Hyperexpanded clone frequencies declined over subsequent months; after one year, T-cell counts and TCRbeta diversity were mostly attributed to newly produced T cells. About two months after transplant, the apparently early recovery of alphabetaT-cell counts reportedly depended on just several hundred clones that had expanded rapidly and came from non-depleted graft cells.

Recombination joined TRBV6-2 or TRBV6-3 with TRBJ2-7; the best D guess is TRBD1, with 6 bases matching. The source of this sequence is a male patient aged 2-9 years who had a stem cell transplant for chronic granulomatous disease, so the T cells may come from the graft donor. The input for sequencing was PBMCs, mostly from graft donor cells, taken 60 days after TCRalphabeta/CD19-depleted stem cell transplant. This receptor has the CDR3 CASSTGLHEQYF. The DNA sequence reads TGTGCCAGCAGCACAGGGCTCCACGAGCAGTACTTC.